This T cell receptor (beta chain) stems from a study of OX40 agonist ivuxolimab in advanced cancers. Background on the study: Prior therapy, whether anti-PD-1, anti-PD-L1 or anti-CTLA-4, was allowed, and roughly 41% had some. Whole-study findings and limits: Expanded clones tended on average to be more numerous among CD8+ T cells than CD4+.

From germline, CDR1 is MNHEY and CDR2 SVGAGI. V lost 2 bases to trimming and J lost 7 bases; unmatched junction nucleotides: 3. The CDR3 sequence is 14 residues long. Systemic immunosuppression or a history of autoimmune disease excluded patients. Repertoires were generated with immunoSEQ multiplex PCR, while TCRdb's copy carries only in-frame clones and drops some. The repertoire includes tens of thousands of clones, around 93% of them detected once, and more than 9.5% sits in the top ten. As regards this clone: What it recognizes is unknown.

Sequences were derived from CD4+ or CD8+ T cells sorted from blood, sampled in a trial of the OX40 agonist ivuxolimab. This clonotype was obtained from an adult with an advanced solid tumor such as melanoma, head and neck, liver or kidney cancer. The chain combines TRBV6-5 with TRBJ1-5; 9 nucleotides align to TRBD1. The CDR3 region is CASSYRDRVQPQHF. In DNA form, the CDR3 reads TGTGCCAGCAGTTACAGGGACAGGGTCCAGCCCCAGCATTTT.